The 5 T cell receptor beta chains below come from one sample, sequenced in a study of beta chain features in type 1 diabetes. The study reverse transcribed the entire isolated RNA, so it sequenced expressed TCRB transcripts. Libraries were prepared by immunoSEQ multiplex PCR; TCRdb keeps only in-frame clonotypes and omits some of them. Of around 250,000 clones in the sample, under 70% were seen once. The sample consisted of naive CD4+ T cells from blood. The receptor source for this set is a man younger than 45 in good health.

V and J are TRBV6-5 and TRBJ1-2, with 7 bases aligning to TRBD1. The germline V gene has CDR1 MNHEY and CDR2 SVGAGI. Trimming took 6 bases from V and 4 from J; bases not matched to a gene: 8. The CDR3 consists of 14 residues. The CDR3 sequence: CASRPHRGTYGYTF. The CDR3 bases are TGTGCCAGCAGACCACACAGGGGCACCTATGGCTACACCTTC.

There are a few counts of this clone. The J gene is TRBJ2-5, the V gene TRBV29-1; 8 bases line up with TRBD2. V shed 4 bases, J shed 2 bases, and the junction held 9 bases outside the gene matches. The germline gives CDR1 SQVTM, CDR2 ANQGSEA. The CDR3 is made up of 15 amino acids. CDR3 DNA sequence: TGCAGCGTTGGGCTAGCGGGCGGAGGGCAAGAGACCCAGTACTTC. It yields the protein CSVGLAGGGQETQYF.

The sample holds one count of this clone. The chain links TRBV10-3 to TRBJ2-7; 8 bases fit TRBD2. This CDR3 has 13 amino acids. Losses at the gene ends were 5 bases for V and 0 bases for J; bases not matched to a gene: 0. Germline CDR1 and CDR2: ENHRY and SYGVKD. The CDR3 nucleotides read TGTGCCATCAGTAGCGGGAGCTCCTACGAGCAGTACTTC. As protein: CAISSGSSYEQYF.

This sequence joins TRBV29-1 and TRBJ2-7; D could derive from TRBD1 or TRBD2 (5 bases each). The CDR3 totals 13 residues. Germline V CDR1 and CDR2: SQVTM, ANQGSEA. Trimming cost V 7 bases and J 0 bases, with 13 bases left between them. In nucleotides, the CDR3 is TGCAGCGCCGCTTGGGACCGCTCCTACGAGCAGTACTTC. The encoded protein is CSAAWDRSYEQYF.

The chain has TRBV7-9 and TRBJ2-7; 7 bases agree with TRBD1. The ends lost 4 bases at V and 4 bases at J; junction bases unmatched: 7. The CDR3 extends over 14 amino acids. Per the germline V gene, CDR1 is SEHNR and CDR2 is FQNEAQ (reference sequence). The CDR3 loop is CASSSPGQYYEQYF. The CDR3 DNA follows: TGTGCCAGCAGCTCCCCGGGACAGTATTACGAGCAGTACTTC.